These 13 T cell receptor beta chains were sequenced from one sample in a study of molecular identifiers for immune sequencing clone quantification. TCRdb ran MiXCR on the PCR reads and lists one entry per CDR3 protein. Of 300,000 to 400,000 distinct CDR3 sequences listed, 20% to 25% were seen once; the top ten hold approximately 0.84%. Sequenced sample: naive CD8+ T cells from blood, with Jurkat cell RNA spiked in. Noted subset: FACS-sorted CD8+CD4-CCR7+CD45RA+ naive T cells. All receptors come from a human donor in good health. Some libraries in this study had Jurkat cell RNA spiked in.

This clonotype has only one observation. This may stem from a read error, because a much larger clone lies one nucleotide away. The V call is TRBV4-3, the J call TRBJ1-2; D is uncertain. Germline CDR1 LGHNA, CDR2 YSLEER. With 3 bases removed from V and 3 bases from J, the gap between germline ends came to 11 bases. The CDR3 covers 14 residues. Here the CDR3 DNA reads TGCGCCAGCAGCCAGGATTATTCGTACTATGGCTACACCTTC. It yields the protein CASSQDYSYYGYTF.

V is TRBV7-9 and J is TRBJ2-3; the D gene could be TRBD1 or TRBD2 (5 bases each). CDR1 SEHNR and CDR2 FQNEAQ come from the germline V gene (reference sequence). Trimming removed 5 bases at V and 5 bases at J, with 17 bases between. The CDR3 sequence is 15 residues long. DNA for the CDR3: TGTGCCAGCAGCCCCCACCCCCGGGACCTAGATACGCAGTATTTT. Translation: CASSPHPRDLDTQYF.

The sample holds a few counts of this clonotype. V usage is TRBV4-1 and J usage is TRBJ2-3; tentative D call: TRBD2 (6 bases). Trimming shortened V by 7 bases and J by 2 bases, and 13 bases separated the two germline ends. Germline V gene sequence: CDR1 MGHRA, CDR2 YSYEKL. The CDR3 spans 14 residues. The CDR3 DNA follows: TGCGCCAGCACCCCGTCTAGCGCCACAGATACGCAGTATTTT. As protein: CASTPSSATDTQYF.

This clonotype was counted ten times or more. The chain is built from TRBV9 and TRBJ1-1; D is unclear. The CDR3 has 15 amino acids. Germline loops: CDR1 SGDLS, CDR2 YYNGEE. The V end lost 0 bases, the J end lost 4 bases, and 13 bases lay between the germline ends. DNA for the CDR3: TGTGCCAGCAGCGTAGGGTTAGGGATGGGCACTGAAGCTTTCTTT. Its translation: CASSVGLGMGTEAFF. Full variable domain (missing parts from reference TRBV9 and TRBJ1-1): DSGVTQTPKHLITATGQRVTLRCSPRSGDLSVYWYQQSLDQGLQFLIQYYNGEERAKGNILERFSAQQFPDLHSELNLSSLELGDSALYFCASSVGLGMGTEAFFGQGTRLTVV.

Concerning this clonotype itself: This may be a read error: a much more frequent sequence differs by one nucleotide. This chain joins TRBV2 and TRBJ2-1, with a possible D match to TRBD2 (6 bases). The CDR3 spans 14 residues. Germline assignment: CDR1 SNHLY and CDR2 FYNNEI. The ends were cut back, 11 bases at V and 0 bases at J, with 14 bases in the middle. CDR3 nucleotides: TGTGCCGCTGGCGGGGCTAGCTCCTACAATGAGCAGTTCTTC. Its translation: CAAGGASSYNEQFF.

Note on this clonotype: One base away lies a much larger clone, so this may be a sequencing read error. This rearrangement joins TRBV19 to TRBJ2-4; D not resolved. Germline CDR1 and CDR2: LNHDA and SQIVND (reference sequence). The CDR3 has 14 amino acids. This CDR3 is CASSIASAKNIQHF. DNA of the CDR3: TGTGCCAGTAGTATAGCCTCAGCCAAAAACATTCAGCACTTC.

CDR3 in DNA: TGCGCCAGCAGCCAGGGCGACTTAGCGGAGTACACAGATACGCAGTATTTT. Translation: CASSQGDLAEYTDTQYF. This chain uses TRBV4-1 with TRBJ2-3; D is possibly TRBD2 (6 bases). CDR3 size: 17 residues. Trimming stripped 3 bases from V and 2 bases from J, with 18 bases between. Germline V gene sequence: CDR1 MGHRA, CDR2 YSYEKL.

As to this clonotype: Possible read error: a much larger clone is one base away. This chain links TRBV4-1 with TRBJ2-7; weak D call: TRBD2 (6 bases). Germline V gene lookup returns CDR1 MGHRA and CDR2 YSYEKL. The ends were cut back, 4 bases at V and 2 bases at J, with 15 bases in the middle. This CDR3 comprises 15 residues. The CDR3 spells CASSRGRRGTYEQYF. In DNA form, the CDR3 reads TGCGCCAGCAGCCGAGGACGGAGGGGAACCTACGAGCAGTACTTC.

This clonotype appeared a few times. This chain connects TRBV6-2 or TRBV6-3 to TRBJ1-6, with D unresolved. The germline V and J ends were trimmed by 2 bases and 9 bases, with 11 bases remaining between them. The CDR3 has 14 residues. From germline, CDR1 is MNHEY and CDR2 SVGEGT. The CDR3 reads CASSYRPSTSPLHF. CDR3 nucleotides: TGTGCCAGCAGTTACAGGCCATCCACTTCACCCCTCCACTTT.

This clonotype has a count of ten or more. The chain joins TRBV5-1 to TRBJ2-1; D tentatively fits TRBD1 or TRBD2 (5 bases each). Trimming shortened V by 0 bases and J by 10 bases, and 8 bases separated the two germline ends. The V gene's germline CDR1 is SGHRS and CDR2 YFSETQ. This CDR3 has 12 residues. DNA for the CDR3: TGCGCCAGCAGCTTGGGGGGGATCGAGCAGTTCTTC. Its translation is CASSLGGIEQFF.

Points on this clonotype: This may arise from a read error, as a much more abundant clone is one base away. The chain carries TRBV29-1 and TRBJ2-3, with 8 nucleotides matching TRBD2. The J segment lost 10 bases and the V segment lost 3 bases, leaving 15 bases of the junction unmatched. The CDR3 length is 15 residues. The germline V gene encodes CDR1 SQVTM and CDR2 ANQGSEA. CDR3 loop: CSVDSGTRKWDAQYF. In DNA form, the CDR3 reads TGCAGCGTTGATTCCGGGACTAGGAAATGGGATGCGCAGTATTTT.

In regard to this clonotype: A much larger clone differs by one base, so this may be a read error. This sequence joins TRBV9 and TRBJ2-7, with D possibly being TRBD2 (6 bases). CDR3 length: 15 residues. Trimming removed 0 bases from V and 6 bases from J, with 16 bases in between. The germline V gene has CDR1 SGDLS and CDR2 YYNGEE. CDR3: CASSVEEGGTCEQYF. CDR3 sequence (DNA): TGTGCCAGCAGCGTAGAGGAGGGAGGCACCTGCGAGCAGTACTTC. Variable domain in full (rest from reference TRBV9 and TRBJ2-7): DSGVTQTPKHLITATGQRVTLRCSPRSGDLSVYWYQQSLDQGLQFLIQYYNGEERAKGNILERFSAQQFPDLHSELNLSSLELGDSALYFCASSVEEGGTCEQYFGPGTRLTVT.

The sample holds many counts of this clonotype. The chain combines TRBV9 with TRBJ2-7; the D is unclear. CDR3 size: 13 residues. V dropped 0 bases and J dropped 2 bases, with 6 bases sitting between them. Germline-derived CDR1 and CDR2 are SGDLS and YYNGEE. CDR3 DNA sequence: TGTGCCAGCAGCGTAGGCACAACCTACGAGCAGTACTTC. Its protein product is CASSVGTTYEQYF.